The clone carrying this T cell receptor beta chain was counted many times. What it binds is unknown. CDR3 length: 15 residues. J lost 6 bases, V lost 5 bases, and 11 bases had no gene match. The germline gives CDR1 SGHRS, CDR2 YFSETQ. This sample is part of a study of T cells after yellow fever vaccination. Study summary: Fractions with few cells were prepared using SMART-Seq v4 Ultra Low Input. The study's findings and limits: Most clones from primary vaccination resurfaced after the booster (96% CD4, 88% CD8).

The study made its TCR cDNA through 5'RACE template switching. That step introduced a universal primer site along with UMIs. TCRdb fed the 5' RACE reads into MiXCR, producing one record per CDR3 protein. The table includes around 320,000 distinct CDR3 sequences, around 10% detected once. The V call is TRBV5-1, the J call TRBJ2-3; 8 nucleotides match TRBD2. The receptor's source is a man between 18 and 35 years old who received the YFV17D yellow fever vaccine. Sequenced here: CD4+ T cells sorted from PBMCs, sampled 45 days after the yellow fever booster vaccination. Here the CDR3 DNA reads TGCGCCAGCAGGAGCCTTAGCGGGGCACCCGATACGCAGTATTTT. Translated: CASRSLSGAPDTQYF.